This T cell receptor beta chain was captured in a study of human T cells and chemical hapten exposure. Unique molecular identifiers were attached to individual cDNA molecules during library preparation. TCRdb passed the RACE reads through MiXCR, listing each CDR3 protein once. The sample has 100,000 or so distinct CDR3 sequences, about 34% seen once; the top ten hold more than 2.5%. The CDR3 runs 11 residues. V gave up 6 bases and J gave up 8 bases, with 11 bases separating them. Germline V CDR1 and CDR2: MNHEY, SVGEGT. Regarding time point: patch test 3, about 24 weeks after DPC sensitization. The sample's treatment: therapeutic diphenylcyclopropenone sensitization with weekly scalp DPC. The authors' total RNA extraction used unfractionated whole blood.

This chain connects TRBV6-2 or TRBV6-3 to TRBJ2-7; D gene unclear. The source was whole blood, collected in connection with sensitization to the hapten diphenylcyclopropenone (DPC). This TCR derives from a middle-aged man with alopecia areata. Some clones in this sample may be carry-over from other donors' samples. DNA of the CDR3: TGTGCCAGCAGACTTGGAACGAAGCAGTACTTC. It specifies CASRLGTKQYF.